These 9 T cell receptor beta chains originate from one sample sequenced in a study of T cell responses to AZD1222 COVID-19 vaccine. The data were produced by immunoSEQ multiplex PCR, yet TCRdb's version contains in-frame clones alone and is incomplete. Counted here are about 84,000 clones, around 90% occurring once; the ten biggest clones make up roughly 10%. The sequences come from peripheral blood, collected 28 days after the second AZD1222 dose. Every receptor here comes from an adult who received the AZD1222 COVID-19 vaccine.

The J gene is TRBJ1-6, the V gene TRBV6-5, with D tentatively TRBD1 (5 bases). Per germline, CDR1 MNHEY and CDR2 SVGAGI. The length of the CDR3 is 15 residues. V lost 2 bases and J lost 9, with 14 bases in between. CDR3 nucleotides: TGTGCCAGCAGTTACGATGGCAGGGCCATTTCACCCCTCCACTTT. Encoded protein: CASSYDGRAISPLHF.

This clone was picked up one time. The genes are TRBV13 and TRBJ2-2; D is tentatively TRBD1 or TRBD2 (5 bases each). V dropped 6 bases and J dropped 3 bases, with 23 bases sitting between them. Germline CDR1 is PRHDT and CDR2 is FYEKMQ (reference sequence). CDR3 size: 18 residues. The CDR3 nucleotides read TGTGCCAGCAGTCCTCGAGCCAGGGCCCCGCGGGACACCGGGGAGCTGTTTTTT. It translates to CASSPRARAPRDTGELFF.

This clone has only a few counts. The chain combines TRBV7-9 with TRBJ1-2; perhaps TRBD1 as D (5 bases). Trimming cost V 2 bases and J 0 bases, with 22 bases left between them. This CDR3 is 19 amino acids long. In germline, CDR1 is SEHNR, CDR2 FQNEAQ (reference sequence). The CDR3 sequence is CASSLIRGREKFSNYGYTF. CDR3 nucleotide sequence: TGTGCCAGCAGCTTAATTAGGGGTCGCGAGAAATTTTCTAACTATGGCTACACCTTC.

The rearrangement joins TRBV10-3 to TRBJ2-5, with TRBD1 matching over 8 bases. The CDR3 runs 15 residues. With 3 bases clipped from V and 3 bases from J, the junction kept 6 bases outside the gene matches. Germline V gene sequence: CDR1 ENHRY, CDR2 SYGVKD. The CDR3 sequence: CAISDSGQGKETQYF. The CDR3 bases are TGTGCCATCAGTGACTCCGGACAGGGTAAAGAGACCCAGTACTTC.

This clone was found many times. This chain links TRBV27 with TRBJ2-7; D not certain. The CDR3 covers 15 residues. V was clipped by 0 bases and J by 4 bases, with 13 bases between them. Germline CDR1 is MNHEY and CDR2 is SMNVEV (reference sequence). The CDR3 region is CASSLSTGVYYEQYF. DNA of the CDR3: TGTGCCAGCAGTTTATCTACGGGTGTGTATTACGAGCAGTACTTC.

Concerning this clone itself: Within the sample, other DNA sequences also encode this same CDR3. CDR3 amino acids: CSARDRETQYF. CDR3 bases: TGCAGTGCTAGAGATAGGGAGACCCAGTACTTC. The chain has TRBV20-1 and TRBJ2-5, with D unclear. The CDR3 is made up of 11 amino acids. Deletions cut 0 bases from V and 5 bases from J, with 4 bases between. Germline CDR1 is DFQATT and CDR2 is SNEGSKA (reference sequence).

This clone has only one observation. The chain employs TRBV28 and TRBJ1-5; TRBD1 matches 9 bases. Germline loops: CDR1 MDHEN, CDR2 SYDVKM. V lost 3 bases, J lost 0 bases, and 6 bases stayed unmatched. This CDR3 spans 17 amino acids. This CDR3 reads CASSLRTGALSNQPQHF. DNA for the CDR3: TGTGCCAGCAGTTTGCGGACAGGGGCGCTTAGCAATCAGCCCCAGCATTTT.

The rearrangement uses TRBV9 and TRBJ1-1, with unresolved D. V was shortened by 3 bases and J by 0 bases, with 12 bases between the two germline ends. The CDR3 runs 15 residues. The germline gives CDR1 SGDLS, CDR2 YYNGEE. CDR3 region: CASSAAMGMNTEAFF. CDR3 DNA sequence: TGTGCCAGCAGCGCCGCGATGGGAATGAACACTGAAGCTTTCTTT. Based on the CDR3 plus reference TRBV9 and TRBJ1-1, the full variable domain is DSGVTQTPKHLITATGQRVTLRCSPRSGDLSVYWYQQSLDQGLQFLIQYYNGEERAKGNILERFSAQQFPDLHSELNLSSLELGDSALYFCASSAAMGMNTEAFFGQGTRLTVV.

The CDR3 region is CASSLAGGTYEQYF. In nucleotides, the CDR3 is TGTGCCAGCAGCTTGGCGGGTGGAACCTACGAGCAGTACTTC. The chain couples TRBV5-5 to TRBJ2-7, with D uncertain. V gave up 0 bases and J gave up 2 bases, with 9 bases separating them. Germline V CDR1 and CDR2: SGHKS, YYEKEE (reference sequence). The length of the CDR3 is 14 residues.